The 23 T cell receptor beta chains reported below all come from one sample, sequenced in a study of regulatory T cells in long-lasting Graves disease. Time point of the sample: newly diagnosed GD, antithyroid drugs for less than 3 months. RNA extracted from PBMCs served as the sequencing template. Relying on iRepertoire HTBI primers and Arm-PCR of CDR3 regions, the team built TCR beta libraries. Via MiXCR, TCRdb re-called the multiplex PCR reads, giving one row per CDR3 protein. The sample includes about 400,000 distinct CDR3 sequences, over 12% of them seen just once. These data are also associated with another study on T cells in Graves' hyperthyroidism and ophthalmopathy.

The sample was peripheral blood mononuclear cells (PBMCs), taken at new diagnosis, from a patient treated with antithyroid drugs. These receptors were obtained from a woman aged 40 to 49 with Graves disease.

This clonotype was counted many times. This chain connects TRBV11-2 to TRBJ2-7, with D unclear. V was cut by 0 bases and J by 1 base, with 10 bases left in between. This CDR3 spans 15 amino acids. Germline V lookup: CDR1 SGHAT, CDR2 FQNNGV. CDR3 residues: CASSLDSYLSYEQYF. CDR3 in DNA: TGTGCCAGCAGCTTAGACTCCTACCTTTCCTACGAGCAGTACTTC.

This clonotype has just a few counts. The chain couples TRBV7-9 to TRBJ2-3, with D tentatively TRBD1 (6 bases). The CDR3 is 12 residues long. The germline V gene encodes CDR1 SEHNR and CDR2 FQNEAQ (reference sequence). Trimming took 5 bases from V and 5 from J, leaving 8 bases between them. CDR3 protein: CASSPDRDTQYF. For the CDR3, the DNA is TGTGCCAGCAGCCCGGACAGAGATACGCAGTATTTT.

This clonotype came up a few times. The chain is built from TRBV5-1 and TRBJ2-1, with 15 bases fitting TRBD2. Germline V lookup: CDR1 SGHRS, CDR2 YFSETQ. The CDR3 loop spans 23 amino acids. V lost 4 bases and J lost 1; bases outside the gene matches: 21. Here the CDR3 reads CASSPGTGSSGTSGRISYNEQFF. CDR3 nucleotides: TGCGCCAGCAGCCCCGGGACAGGGTCCTCCGGGACTAGCGGGAGGATTTCCTACAATGAGCAGTTCTTC.

About this clonotype: This clone may be a read error of a much larger clone one base away. The chain is built from TRBV9 and TRBJ2-1, with 9 bases lining up with TRBD2. This CDR3 is built from 14 residues. V dropped 4 bases and J dropped 9; count of bases not matched to a gene: 8. Germline loops: CDR1 SGDLS, CDR2 YYNGEE. The CDR3 DNA is TGTGCCAGCAGCTCAGGACTAGCGTCAAGTGAGCAGTTCTTC. This sequence encodes CASSSGLASSEQFF.

With respect to this clonotype: A read error may explain this, as a much larger clone is one base away. The DNA is left out, because the CDR3 cannot be placed on it with certainty; the CDR3 is given as TCRdb lists it. The CDR3 spells CASSVGLGTGELSF. This chain links TRBV2 with TRBJ2-2; TRBD1, as called in the table, went unchecked against the DNA. The CDR3 has 14 residues if both end residues are counted. Germline CDR1 SNHLY, CDR2 FYNNEI.

In its sample, this clonotype was seen many times. The chain recombines TRBV5-5 with TRBJ2-3, with D hard to call. Between the trimmed V and J ends, which lost 4 bases and 0 bases, there was a span of 9 bases. Per germline, CDR1 SGHKS and CDR2 YYEKEE (reference sequence). There are 14 residues in the CDR3. CDR3 DNA sequence: TGTGCCAGCAGCCCCTCGGACAGCACAGATACGCAGTATTTT. This sequence encodes CASSPSDSTDTQYF.

This clonotype was recorded a few times. CDR3 nucleotides: TGCGCCAGCAGCCAAGAAGACGGCAGGGGCAGCGGTACGCAGTATTTT. It specifies CASSQEDGRGSGTQYF. V usage is TRBV4-1 and J usage is TRBJ2-3; perhaps TRBD1 as D (6 bases). Per germline, CDR1 MGHRA and CDR2 YSYEKL. The CDR3 runs to 16 residues. With 0 bases removed from V and 8 bases from J, the gap between germline ends came to 18 bases.

This clonotype was counted ten times or more. CDR3 sequence (DNA): TGCAGTGCTCCTCCCTTCGGACAGGGTCAATACGAGCAGTACTTC. It encodes CSAPPFGQGQYEQYF. This chain links TRBV20-1 with TRBJ2-7, with TRBD1 matching 8 bases. The J segment lost 4 bases and the V segment lost 5 bases, leaving 13 bases of the junction unmatched. This CDR3 comprises 15 residues. CDR1 is DFQATT, CDR2 SNEGSKA, per germline (reference sequence).

This chain joins TRBV9 and TRBJ2-1, with TRBD2 identical over 9 bases. Germline lookup yields CDR1 SGDLS and CDR2 YYNGEE. There are 15 residues in the CDR3. Germline trimming cut 3 bases from V and 5 bases from J; bases unmatched to any gene: 6. In nucleotides, the CDR3 is TGTGCCAGCAGCGCAGGACTAGCGATTAACAATGAGCAGTTCTTC. It encodes CASSAGLAINNEQFF.

This clonotype was observed many times. The chain uses TRBV28 and TRBJ2-5, with 9 bases aligning to TRBD1. This CDR3 comprises 13 residues. Germline trimming cut 4 bases from V and 5 bases from J; bases unmatched to any gene: 2. Looked up from germline, CDR1 is MDHEN and CDR2 is SYDVKM. CDR3: CASSSGQGETQYF. In nucleotides, the CDR3 is TGTGCCAGCAGTTCCGGACAGGGGGAGACCCAGTACTTC.

This clonotype was detected ten times or more. V usage is TRBV30 and J usage is TRBJ1-2, with D unclear. V gave up 5 bases and J gave up 6 bases, with 16 bases separating them. The germline V gene has CDR1 GTSNPN and CDR2 SVGIG (reference sequence). The CDR3 runs 13 residues. CDR3 DNA: TGTGCCTGGGGCTCCGCGGTCTCCGATGGCTACACCTTC. Its translation is CAWGSAVSDGYTF.

This clonotype was recorded many times. V is TRBV27 and J is TRBJ2-5; TRBD2 matches at 11 bases. Germline-derived CDR1 and CDR2 are MNHEY and SMNVEV (reference sequence). Trimming cost V 6 bases and J 5 bases; bases outside gene matches: 2. This CDR3 is built from 13 residues. Here the CDR3 DNA reads TGTGCCAGCAGACTAGCGGGAGTGGAGACCCAGTACTTC. Translating gives CASRLAGVETQYF.

A remark on this clonotype: The junction departs from the called germline gene at one end, perhaps through a read error. The chain combines TRBV5-1 with TRBJ2-1, with D unclear. The CDR3 consists of 14 residues. Germline V CDR1 and CDR2: SGHRS, YFSETQ. CDR3 in DNA: TGCGCCAGCAGCTTGGGCCAGTCATACAATGGGCAGTTCTTC. Its protein is CASSLGQSYNGQFF.

This clonotype was seen at least ten times. The chain is built from TRBV2 and TRBJ1-1; TRBD1 might be the D (6 bases). With 4 bases removed from V and 1 base from J, the gap between germline ends came to 10 bases. The CDR3 covers 14 residues. Per germline, CDR1 SNHLY and CDR2 FYNNEI. For the CDR3, the DNA is TGTGCCAGCAGTGGGACAGCATCGAACACTGAAGCTTTCTTT. Translation: CASSGTASNTEAFF.

This clonotype was detected ten times or more. The V and J genes are TRBV6-2 or TRBV6-3 and TRBJ2-7; D may be TRBD1 (6 bases). Germline V gene lookup returns CDR1 MNHEY and CDR2 SVGEGT. The CDR3 has 13 amino acids. V lost 2 bases to trimming and J lost 5 bases, with 10 bases between them. As DNA, the CDR3 is TGTGCCAGCAGTTACATCAGGGGCCACGAGCAGTACTTC. Its translation: CASSYIRGHEQYF.

This clonotype has more than one count but fewer than ten. The chain couples TRBV7-9 to TRBJ1-5; D is unresolved. The germline CDR1 and CDR2 sequences are SEHNR and FQNEAQ (reference sequence). V dropped 3 bases and J dropped 8 bases, with 8 bases sitting between them. The CDR3 totals 12 residues. The CDR3 bases are TGTGCCAGCAGCTTTTCGGACGAGCCCCAGCATTTT. It encodes CASSFSDEPQHF.

At least ten counts were recorded for this clonotype. The chain couples TRBV27 to TRBJ2-7; TRBD2 aligns across 12 bases. V dropped 5 bases and J dropped 3; count of bases not matched to a gene: 5. The V gene's germline CDR1 is MNHEY and CDR2 SMNVEV (reference sequence). The CDR3 runs 15 residues. CDR3 in amino acids: CASSSLTSGSYEQYF. The CDR3 bases are TGTGCCAGCAGTAGCCTGACTAGCGGGAGCTACGAGCAGTACTTC.

This clonotype was seen ten or more times. The chain carries TRBV12-3 or TRBV12-4 and TRBJ1-6; the match to TRBD1 covers 7 bases. The CDR3 runs to 13 residues. V shed 6 bases and J 8 bases; nucleotides not matched to a gene: 4. The CDR3 protein is CASSQGGDSPLHF. For the CDR3, the DNA is TGTGCCAGCAGCCAGGGGGGGGATTCACCCCTCCACTTT.

This clonotype was seen only a few times. The chain recombines TRBV19 with TRBJ2-7; a possible D gene is TRBD2 (5 bases). CDR1 and CDR2 from the germline V gene are LNHDA and SQIVND (reference sequence). CDR3 length: 12 residues. V gave up 6 bases and J gave up 3 bases, with 9 bases separating them. The CDR3 region has the DNA TGTGCCAGTAGCCCTGACTACTACGAGCAGTACTTC. Residues: CASSPDYYEQYF. Using reference TRBV19 and TRBJ2-7 for the parts outside the CDR3, the full variable domain is DGGITQSPKYLFRKEGQNVTLSCEQNLNHDAMYWYRQDPGQGLRLIYYSQIVNDFQKGDIAEGYSVSREKKESFPLTVTSAQKNPTAFYLCASSPDYYEQYFGPGTRLTVT.

This clonotype occurred many times. The chain combines TRBV6-5 with TRBJ2-5; D is ambiguous. V was pared by 0 bases and J by 5 bases, with 10 bases between. Looked up from germline, CDR1 is MNHEY and CDR2 is SVGAGI. CDR3 length: 14 amino acids. CDR3 residues: CASSYSKGWETQYF. The CDR3 DNA reads TGTGCCAGCAGTTACTCGAAGGGTTGGGAGACCCAGTACTTC.

Comments on this clonotype: A much larger clonotype is one base distant, so this may be a read error. The rearrangement links TRBV12-3 or TRBV12-4 to TRBJ1-1, with TRBD1 matching over 7 bases. The length of the CDR3 is 13 residues. CDR3 protein: CASSKQGNTQAFF. The CDR3, as DNA: TGTGCCAGCAGCAAACAGGGGAACACTCAAGCTTTCTTT.

This sequence joins TRBV19 and TRBJ1-2; 8 positions agree with TRBD1. V lost 6 bases to trimming and J lost 7 bases; unmatched junction nucleotides: 10. Germline assignment: CDR1 LNHDA and CDR2 SQIVND (reference sequence). CDR3 length equals 14 residues. In nucleotides, the CDR3 is TGTGCCAGTAGGGGCGCGACAGGGGTATTTGGCTACACCTTC. This sequence encodes CASRGATGVFGYTF.

This clonotype was seen at least ten times. The CDR3 nucleotides read TGCAGTGCTAGTCCCCGGACTAGCGTAAACAATGAGCAGTTCTTC. This sequence encodes CSASPRTSVNNEQFF. The V call is TRBV20-1, the J call TRBJ2-1; 9 bases fit TRBD2. This CDR3 region has 15 residues. Trimming took 3 bases from V and 5 from J; bases not matched to a gene: 8. Germline CDR1 is DFQATT and CDR2 is SNEGSKA (reference sequence).